This entry is about one TCR beta chain. Its binding antigen is unknown. No much larger clone exists at a distance of one base, and base qualities are not known. At the junction V is shortened by 4 bases and J by 10 bases, with 11 bases in between. The CDR3 numbers 13 residues from cysteine through phenylalanine. Kept here is only the CDR3 DNA, which spans 39 bases and is read in frame from base 1. These data belong to a study of blood T cell repertoires in COVID-19 (dated by TCRdb to the early 2020s). About the investigation overall: Samples from collaborators originated in the United States, Italy and Spain and spanned both the acute and convalescent phases of COVID-19. Samples came from the ongoing ImmuneRACE study (first 160 participants) plus 1,254 subjects from 6 global collaborators. Deeply sampled blood TCRbeta repertoires from subjects exposed to, actively infected with, or recovered from COVID-19 were included in the dataset. Sample metadata almost always included a de-identified subject ID, COVID-19 status, age in years and sex. The material from the prospective study consisted of cDNA or gDNA derived from T cells, B-cell-depleted T cells, or PBMCs. The repertoires were made available in a free public database intended to serve as a resource for research on the immune response to SARS-CoV-2. Where HLA class I and class II types were available, the types were taken from metadata supplied by the sample provider, not from assay-based typing. The study at large found these results: How much clinical and demographic metadata was included differed by source and by participant, and the metadata was provided uncurated.

A second Seattle source provided samples from volunteer blood donors who had recovered from COVID-19. Collaborating institutions collected whole blood in K2EDTA tubes following their own protocols. For TCRbeta analysis, collaborators shipped samples in one of three forms: frozen whole blood, isolated PBMCs, or DNA extracted from either of those sample types. TCRbeta CDR3 regions were amplified from genomic DNA using the immunoSEQ Assay, a bias-controlled multiplex PCR. The authors processed their data as follows. The number of nucleated cells in each sample was estimated by amplification of reference gene primers within the assay. To quantify the absolute abundance of each unique TCRbeta CDR3 rearrangement, sequence reads were collapsed and filtered. Productive Simpson clonality was computed per sample as the square root of Simpson's diversity index over productive rearrangements. In TCRdb, the immuneACCESS table is reduced to in-frame sequences with V and J assigned. These tables do not hold every clone; where another copy was compared, an unresolved V gene accounts for under half, and the others remain unexplained. That table supplies the V and J calls and clone size; D and trimming were determined from the DNA. The sample has under 350,000 clones on record, 83% of them singletons. Around 4.5% of the sample is held by the ten biggest clonotypes.

The rearranged segments are TRBV12-3 or TRBV12-4 and TRBJ1-6, and TRBD1 may be the D gene, going by 6 matching bases. The receptor was derived from a man aged 60-69 years who had recovered from COVID-19. Sequencing was performed on peripheral blood. The CDR3 is CASSYRVRSPLHF. Read as DNA, the sequence is TGTGCCAGCAGTTACAGGGTACGATCACCCCTCCACTTT.